The clone carrying this T cell receptor beta chain has just one count. Its antigen is unknown. V lost 3 bases, J lost 0 bases, and 9 bases lay in between. Germline V CDR1 and CDR2: SEHNR, FQNEAQ (reference sequence). CDR3 length: 15 amino acids. The sample comes from a study of CD8+ T cells in alopecia areata. Study-wide findings and caveats: Although TCR sharing was seen in mice, sharing across patients was less clear, possibly for HLA-related reasons.

Sequencing templates came from extracted RNA that was reverse transcribed into cDNA. Profiling relied on immunoSEQ multiplex PCR, and the TCRdb table lists in-frame clones only, not all of them. The sample includes around 97,000 clones, approximately 60% of them seen just once. What was sequenced was CD4+ T cells sorted from blood. The chain has TRBV7-9 and TRBJ2-1; TRBD2 might be the D (6 bases). The clonotype originates from a human donor in good health. CDR3 region: CASSFGLSSYNEQFF. DNA for the CDR3: TGTGCCAGCAGCTTCGGACTAAGCTCCTACAATGAGCAGTTCTTC.